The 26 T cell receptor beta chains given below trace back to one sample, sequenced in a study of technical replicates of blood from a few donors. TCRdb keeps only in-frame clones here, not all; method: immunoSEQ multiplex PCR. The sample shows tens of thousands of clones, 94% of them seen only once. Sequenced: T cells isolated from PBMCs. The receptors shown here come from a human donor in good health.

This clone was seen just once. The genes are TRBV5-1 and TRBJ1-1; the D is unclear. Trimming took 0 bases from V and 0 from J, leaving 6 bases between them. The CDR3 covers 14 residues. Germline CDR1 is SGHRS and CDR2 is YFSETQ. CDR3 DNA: TGCGCCAGCAGCTTGGGTACACTGAACACTGAAGCTTTCTTT. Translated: CASSLGTLNTEAFF.

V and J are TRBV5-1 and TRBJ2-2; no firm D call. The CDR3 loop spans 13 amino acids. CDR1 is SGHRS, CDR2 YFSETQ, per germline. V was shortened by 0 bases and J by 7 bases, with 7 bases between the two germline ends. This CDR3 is CASSLVPVGELFF. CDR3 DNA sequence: TGCGCCAGCAGCTTGGTCCCGGTCGGGGAGCTGTTTTTT.

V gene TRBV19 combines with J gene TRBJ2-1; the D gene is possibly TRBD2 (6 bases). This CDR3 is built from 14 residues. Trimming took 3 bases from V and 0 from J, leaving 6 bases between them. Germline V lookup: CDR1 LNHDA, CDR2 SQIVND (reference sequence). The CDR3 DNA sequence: TGTGCCAGTAGTATGGGGGGCTCCTACAATGAGCAGTTCTTC. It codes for CASSMGGSYNEQFF. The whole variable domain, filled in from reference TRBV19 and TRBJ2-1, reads DGGITQSPKYLFRKEGQNVTLSCEQNLNHDAMYWYRQDPGQGLRLIYYSQIVNDFQKGDIAEGYSVSREKKESFPLTVTSAQKNPTAFYLCASSMGGSYNEQFFGPGTRLTVL.

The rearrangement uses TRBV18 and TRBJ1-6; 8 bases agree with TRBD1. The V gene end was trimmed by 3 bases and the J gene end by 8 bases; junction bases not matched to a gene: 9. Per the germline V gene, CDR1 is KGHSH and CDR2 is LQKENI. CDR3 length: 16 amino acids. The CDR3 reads CASSPIGQGRYSPLHF. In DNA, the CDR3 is TGTGCCAGCTCACCGATAGGACAGGGCCGGTATTCACCCCTCCACTTT.

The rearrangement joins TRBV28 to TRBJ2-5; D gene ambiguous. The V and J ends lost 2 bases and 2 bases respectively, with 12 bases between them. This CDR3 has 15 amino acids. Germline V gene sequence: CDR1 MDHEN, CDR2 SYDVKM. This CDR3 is CASSLPRGSQETQYF. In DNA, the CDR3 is TGTGCCAGCAGTTTACCCCGAGGTAGTCAAGAGACCCAGTACTTC.

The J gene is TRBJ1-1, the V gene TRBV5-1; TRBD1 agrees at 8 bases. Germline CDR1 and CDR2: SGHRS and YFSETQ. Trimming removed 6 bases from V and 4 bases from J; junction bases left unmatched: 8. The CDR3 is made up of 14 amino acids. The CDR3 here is CASTSGGEGTEAFF. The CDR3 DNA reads TGCGCCAGCACTTCAGGGGGCGAAGGCACTGAAGCTTTCTTT.

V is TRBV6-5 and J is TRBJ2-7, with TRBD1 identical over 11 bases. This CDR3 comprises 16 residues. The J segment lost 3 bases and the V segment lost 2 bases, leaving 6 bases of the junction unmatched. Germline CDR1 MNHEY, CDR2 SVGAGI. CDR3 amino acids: CASSYVGDRGIYEQYF. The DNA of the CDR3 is TGTGCCAGCAGTTACGTCGGGGACAGGGGGATCTACGAGCAGTACTTC.

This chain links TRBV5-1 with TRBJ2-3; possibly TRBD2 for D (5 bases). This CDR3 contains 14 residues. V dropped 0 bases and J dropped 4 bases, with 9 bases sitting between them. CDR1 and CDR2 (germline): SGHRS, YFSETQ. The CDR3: CASSLGPGADTQYF. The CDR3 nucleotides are TGCGCCAGCAGCTTGGGTCCCGGGGCAGATACGCAGTATTTT.

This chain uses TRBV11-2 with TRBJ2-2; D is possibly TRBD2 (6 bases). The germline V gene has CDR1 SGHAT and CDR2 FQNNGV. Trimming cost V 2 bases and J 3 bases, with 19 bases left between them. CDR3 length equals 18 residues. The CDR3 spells CASSLRRLERADTGELFF. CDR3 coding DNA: TGTGCCAGCAGCTTAAGGAGGCTAGAGCGGGCAGACACCGGGGAGCTGTTTTTT. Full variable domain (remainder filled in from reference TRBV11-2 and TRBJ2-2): EAGVAQSPRYKIIEKRQSVAFWCNPISGHATLYWYQQILGQGPKLLIQFQNNGVVDDSQLPKDRFSAERLKGVDSTLKIQPAKLEDSAVYLCASSLRRLERADTGELFFGEGSRLTVL.

The CDR3 nucleotides are TGTGCCAGCAGCCTCCAGGACAGGGGAGTGCCCCAGCATTTT. Protein product: CASSLQDRGVPQHF. The J gene is TRBJ1-5, the V gene TRBV11-3, with TRBD1 identical over 9 bases. Germline loops: CDR1 SGHNT, CDR2 YENEEA. The J segment lost 9 bases and the V segment lost 5 bases, leaving 8 bases of the junction unmatched. This CDR3 is 14 amino acids long. Complete variable domain (other parts from reference TRBV11-3 and TRBJ1-5): EAGVVQSPRYKIIEKKQPVAFWCNPISGHNTLYWYLQNLGQGPELLIRYENEEAVDDSQLPKDRFSAERLKGVDSTLKIQPAELGDSAVYLCASSLQDRGVPQHFGDGTRLSIL.

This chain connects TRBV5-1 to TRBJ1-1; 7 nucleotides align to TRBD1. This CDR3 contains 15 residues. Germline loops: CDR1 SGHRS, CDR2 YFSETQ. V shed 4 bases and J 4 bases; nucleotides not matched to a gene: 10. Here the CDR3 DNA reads TGCGCCAGCAGCGAGGGGGCAGTTTTTTCCACTGAAGCTTTCTTT. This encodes CASSEGAVFSTEAFF. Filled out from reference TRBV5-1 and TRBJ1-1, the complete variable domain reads KAGVTQTPRYLIKTRGQQVTLSCSPISGHRSVSWYQQTPGQGLQFLFEYFSETQRNKGNFPGRFSGRQFSNSRSEMNVSTLELGDSALYLCASSEGAVFSTEAFFGQGTRLTVV.

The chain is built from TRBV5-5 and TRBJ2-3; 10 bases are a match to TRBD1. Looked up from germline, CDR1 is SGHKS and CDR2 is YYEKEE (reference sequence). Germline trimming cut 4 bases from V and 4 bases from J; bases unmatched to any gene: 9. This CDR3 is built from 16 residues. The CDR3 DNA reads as TGTGCCAGCAGCCCGGGGGGACAGGGGTTAGCAGATACGCAGTATTTT. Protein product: CASSPGGQGLADTQYF.

The CDR3 bases are TGCGCCAGCAGCTTGGTTCTAGCGGGTCACACAGATACGCAGTATTTT. Residues: CASSLVLAGHTDTQYF. The chain employs TRBV5-1 and TRBJ2-3; 8 bases match TRBD2. The trim removed 0 bases at V and 2 bases at J, leaving 5 bases unmatched. Germline V gene data show CDR1 as SGHRS and CDR2 as YFSETQ. The CDR3 sequence is 16 residues long.

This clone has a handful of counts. The CDR3 region has the DNA TGCGCCAGCAGTAAACTAGCGGGGGACTACGAGCAGTACTTC. Encoded protein: CASSKLAGDYEQYF. This sequence joins TRBV10-1 and TRBJ2-7, with 11 bases matching TRBD2. CDR1 and CDR2 (germline): WNHNN, SYGVQD (reference sequence). The V and J ends lost 5 bases and 3 bases, in that order; junction bases with no gene match: 3. CDR3 length: 14 residues.

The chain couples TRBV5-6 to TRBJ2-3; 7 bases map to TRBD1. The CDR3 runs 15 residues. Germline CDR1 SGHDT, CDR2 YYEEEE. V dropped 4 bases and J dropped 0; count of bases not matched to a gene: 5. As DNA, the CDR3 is TGTGCCAGCAGCCCGACAGGGAGAAGCACAGATACGCAGTATTTT. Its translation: CASSPTGRSTDTQYF.

The CDR3 here is CASTLPGRGQETQYF. CDR3 DNA: TGCGCCAGCACCCTACCCGGAAGGGGACAAGAGACCCAGTACTTC. The chain combines TRBV5-1 with TRBJ2-5, with D possibly being TRBD1 (5 bases). CDR1 is SGHRS, CDR2 YFSETQ, per germline. This CDR3 is built from 15 residues. Trimming pared 6 bases from V and 2 bases from J, leaving 17 bases between.

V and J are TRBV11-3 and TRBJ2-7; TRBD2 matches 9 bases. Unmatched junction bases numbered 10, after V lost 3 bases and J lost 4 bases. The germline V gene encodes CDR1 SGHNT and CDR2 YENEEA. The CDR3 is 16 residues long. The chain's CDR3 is CASSFTLAGAIYEQYF. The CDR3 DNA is TGTGCCAGCAGCTTCACGTTAGCGGGGGCCATTTACGAGCAGTACTTC.

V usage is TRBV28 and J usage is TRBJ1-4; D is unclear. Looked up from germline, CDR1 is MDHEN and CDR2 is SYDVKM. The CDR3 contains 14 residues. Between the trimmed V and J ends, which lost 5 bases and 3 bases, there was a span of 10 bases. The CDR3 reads CASSPTRSNEKLFF. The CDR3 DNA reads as TGTGCCAGCAGTCCCACTCGATCTAATGAAAAACTGTTTTTT.

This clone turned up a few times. DNA for the CDR3: TGTGCCAGCAGCCCTATTGAGGTCGGGAATCAGCCCCAGCATTTT. It translates to CASSPIEVGNQPQHF. The chain is built from TRBV6-6 and TRBJ1-5; D gene uncertain. CDR3 length: 15 amino acids. CDR1 is MNHNY and CDR2 is SVGAGI in the germline V gene (reference sequence). With 6 bases removed from V and 4 bases from J, the gap between germline ends came to 16 bases.

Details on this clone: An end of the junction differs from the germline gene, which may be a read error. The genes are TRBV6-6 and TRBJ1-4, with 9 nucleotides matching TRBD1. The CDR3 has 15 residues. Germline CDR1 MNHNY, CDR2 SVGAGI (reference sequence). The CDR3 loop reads CASSAGDRAKYGRVF. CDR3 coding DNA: TGTGCCAGTTCTGCCGGGGACAGGGCTAAATATGGACGGGTTTTT.

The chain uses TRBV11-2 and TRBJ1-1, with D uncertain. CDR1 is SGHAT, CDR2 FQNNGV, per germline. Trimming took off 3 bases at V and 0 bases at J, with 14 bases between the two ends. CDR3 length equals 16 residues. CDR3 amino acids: CASSFLLLSMNTEAFF. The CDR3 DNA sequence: TGTGCCAGCAGCTTTCTTCTCCTCTCTATGAACACTGAAGCTTTCTTT.

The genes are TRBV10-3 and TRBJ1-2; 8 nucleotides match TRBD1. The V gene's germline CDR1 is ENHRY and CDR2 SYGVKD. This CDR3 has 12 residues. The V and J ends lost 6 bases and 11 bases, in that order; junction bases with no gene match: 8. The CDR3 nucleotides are TGTGCCATCAGCGGACAGGGCTATCGGTACACCTTC. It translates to CAISGQGYRYTF.

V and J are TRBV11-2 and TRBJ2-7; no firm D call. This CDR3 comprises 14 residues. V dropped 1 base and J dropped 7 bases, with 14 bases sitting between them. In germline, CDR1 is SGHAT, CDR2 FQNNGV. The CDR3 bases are TGTGCCAGCAGCTTAGTTTCCACACCGAGGGAGCAGTACTTC. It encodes CASSLVSTPREQYF.

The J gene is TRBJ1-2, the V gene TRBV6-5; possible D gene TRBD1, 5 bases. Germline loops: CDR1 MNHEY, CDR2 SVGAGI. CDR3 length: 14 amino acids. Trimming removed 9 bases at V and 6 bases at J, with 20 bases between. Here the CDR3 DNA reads TGTGCCAGTCACCGGGACGGAGGGTCCAATGGCTACACCTTC. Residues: CASHRDGGSNGYTF.

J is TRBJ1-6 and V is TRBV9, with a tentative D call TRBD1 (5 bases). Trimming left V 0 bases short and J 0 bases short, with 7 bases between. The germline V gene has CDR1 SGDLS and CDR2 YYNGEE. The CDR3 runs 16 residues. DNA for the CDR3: TGTGCCAGCAGCGTAGGGGGCAGCTCCTATAATTCACCCCTCCACTTT. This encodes CASSVGGSSYNSPLHF.

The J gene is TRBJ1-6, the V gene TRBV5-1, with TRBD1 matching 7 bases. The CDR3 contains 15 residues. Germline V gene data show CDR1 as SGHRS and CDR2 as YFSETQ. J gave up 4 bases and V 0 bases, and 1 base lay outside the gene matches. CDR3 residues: CASSLETGYNSPLHF. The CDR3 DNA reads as TGCGCCAGCAGCTTGGAGACAGGGTATAATTCACCCCTCCACTTT.